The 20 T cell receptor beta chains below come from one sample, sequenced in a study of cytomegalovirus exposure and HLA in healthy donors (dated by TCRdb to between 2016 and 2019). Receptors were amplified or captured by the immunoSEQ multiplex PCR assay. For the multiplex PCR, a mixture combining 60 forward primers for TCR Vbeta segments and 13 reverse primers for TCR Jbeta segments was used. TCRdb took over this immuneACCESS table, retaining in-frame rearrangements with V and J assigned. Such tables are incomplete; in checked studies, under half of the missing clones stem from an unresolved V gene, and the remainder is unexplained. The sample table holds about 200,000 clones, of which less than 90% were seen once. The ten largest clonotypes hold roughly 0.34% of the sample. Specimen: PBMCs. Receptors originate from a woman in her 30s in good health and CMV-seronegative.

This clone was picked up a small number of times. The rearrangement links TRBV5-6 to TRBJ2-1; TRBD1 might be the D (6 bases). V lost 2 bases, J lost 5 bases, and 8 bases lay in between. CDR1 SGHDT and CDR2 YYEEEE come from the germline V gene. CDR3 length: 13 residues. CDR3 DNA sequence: TGTGCCAGCAGCTTTAGGGGGAACAATGAGCAGTTCTTC. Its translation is CASSFRGNNEQFF. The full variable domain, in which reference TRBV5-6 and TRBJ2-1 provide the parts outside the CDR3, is DAGVTQSPTHLIKTRGQQVTLRCSPKSGHDTVSWYQQALGQGPQFIFQYYEEEERQRGNFPDRFSGHQFPNYSSELNVNALLLGDSALYLCASSFRGNNEQFFGPGTRLTVL.

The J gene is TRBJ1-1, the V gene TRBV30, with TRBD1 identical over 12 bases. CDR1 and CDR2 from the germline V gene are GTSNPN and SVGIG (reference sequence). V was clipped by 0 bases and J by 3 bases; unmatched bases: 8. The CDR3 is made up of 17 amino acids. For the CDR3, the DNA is TGTGCCTGGAGTGTCCGGGACAGGGGGCGATTATACACTGAAGCTTTCTTT. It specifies CAWSVRDRGRLYTEAFF.

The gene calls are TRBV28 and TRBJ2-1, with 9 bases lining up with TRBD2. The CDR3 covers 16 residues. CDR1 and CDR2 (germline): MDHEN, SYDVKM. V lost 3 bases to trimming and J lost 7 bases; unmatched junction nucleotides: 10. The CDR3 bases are TGTGCCAGCAGTTTCTCAGCGGGAGGTTCTTATAATGAGCAGTTCTTC. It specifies CASSFSAGGSYNEQFF. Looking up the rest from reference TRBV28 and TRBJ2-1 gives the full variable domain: DVKVTQSSRYLVKRTGEKVFLECVQDMDHENMFWYRQDPGLGLRLIYFSYDVKMKEKGDIPEGYSVSREKKERFSLILESASTNQTSMYLCASSFSAGGSYNEQFFGPGTRLTVL.

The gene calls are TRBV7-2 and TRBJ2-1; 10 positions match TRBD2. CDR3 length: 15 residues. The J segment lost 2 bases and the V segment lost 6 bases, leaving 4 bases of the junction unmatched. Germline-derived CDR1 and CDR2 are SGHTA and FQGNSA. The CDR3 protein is CASRQTSGTYNEQFF. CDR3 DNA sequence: TGTGCCAGCAGGCAAACTAGCGGGACCTACAATGAGCAGTTCTTC. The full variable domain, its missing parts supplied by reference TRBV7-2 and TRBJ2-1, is GAGVSQSPSNKVTEKGKDVELRCDPISGHTALYWYRQSLGQGLEFLIYFQGNSAPDKSGLPSDRFSAERTGGSVSTLTIQRTQQEDSAVYLCASRQTSGTYNEQFFGPGTRLTVL.

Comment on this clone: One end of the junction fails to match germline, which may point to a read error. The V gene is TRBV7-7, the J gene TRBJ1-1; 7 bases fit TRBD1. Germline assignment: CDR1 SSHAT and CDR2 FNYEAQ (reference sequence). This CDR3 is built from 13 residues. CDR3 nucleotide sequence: TGTGCTAGCAGCATAGACAGGGACACTGAAGCTTTCTTT. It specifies CASSIDRDTEAFF.

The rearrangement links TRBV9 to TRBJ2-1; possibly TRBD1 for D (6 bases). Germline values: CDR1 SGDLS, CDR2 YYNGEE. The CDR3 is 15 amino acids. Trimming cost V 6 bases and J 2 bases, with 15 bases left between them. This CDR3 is CASTLGAMTYNEQFF. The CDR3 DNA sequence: TGTGCCAGCACCTTGGGGGCGATGACCTACAATGAGCAGTTCTTC.

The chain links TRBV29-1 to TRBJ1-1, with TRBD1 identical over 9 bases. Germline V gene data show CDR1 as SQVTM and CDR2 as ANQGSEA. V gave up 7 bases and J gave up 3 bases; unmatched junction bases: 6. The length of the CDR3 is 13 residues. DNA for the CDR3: TGCAGCGCCACTAGACAGGGGGACACTGAAGCTTTCTTT. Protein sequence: CSATRQGDTEAFF.

In DNA, the CDR3 is TGTGCCAGCTCACCGGTGACAGCGGGAGTGAGCTATGAGCAGTTCTTC. Protein sequence: CASSPVTAGVSYEQFF. The chain joins TRBV18 to TRBJ2-1, with 8 bases identical to TRBD2. Germline V gene data show CDR1 as KGHSH and CDR2 as LQKENI. V was pared by 3 bases and J by 8 bases, with 12 bases of the junction left unmatched. The CDR3 has 16 amino acids.

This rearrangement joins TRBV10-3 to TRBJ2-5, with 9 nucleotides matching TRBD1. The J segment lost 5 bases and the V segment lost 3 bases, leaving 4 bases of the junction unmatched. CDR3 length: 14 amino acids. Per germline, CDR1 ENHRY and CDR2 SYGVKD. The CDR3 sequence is CAISETGGAETQYF. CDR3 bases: TGTGCCATCAGTGAAACAGGGGGCGCGGAGACCCAGTACTTC.

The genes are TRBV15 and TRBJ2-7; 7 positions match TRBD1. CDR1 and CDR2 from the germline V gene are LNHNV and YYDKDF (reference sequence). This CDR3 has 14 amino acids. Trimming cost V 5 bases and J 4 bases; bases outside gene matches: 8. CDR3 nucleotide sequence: TGTGCCACCAGCCGGGGACAGCCAGATTACGAGCAGTACTTC. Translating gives CATSRGQPDYEQYF.

The CDR3 DNA sequence: TGCGCCAGCAGTGAGTCCCGATCGGGAGTTAGTGAATATGGCTACACCTTC. As protein: CASSESRSGVSEYGYTF. The chain links TRBV10-1 to TRBJ1-2; D unresolved. The CDR3 runs 17 residues. Germline V gene data show CDR1 as WNHNN and CDR2 as SYGVQD (reference sequence). Trimming took off 0 bases at V and 5 bases at J, with 19 bases between the two ends.

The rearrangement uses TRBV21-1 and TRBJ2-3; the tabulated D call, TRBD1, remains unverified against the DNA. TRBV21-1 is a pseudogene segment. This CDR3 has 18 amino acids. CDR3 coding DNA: TGTGCCAGCAGCAAGAGAGACAGGACTCTTTCTAGCACAGATACGCAGTATTTT. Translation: CASSKRDRTLSSTDTQYF.

CDR3 sequence: CASSYPGTGITGELFF. The CDR3 coding sequence is TGTGCCAGCAGCTACCCCGGGACAGGGATCACCGGGGAGCTGTTTTTT. The chain employs TRBV7-9 and TRBJ2-2, with 9 bases lining up with TRBD1. V shed 4 bases, J shed 4 bases, and the junction held 7 bases outside the gene matches. CDR3 length: 16 residues. CDR1 and CDR2 (germline): SEHNR, FQNEAQ (reference sequence).

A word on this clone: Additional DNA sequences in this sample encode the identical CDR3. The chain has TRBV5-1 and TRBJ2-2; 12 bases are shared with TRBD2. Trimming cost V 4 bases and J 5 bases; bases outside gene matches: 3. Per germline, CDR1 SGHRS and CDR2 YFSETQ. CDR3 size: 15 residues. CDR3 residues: CASSPGTSGTGELFF. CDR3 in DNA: TGCGCCAGCAGCCCTGGGACTAGCGGGACCGGGGAGCTGTTTTTT.

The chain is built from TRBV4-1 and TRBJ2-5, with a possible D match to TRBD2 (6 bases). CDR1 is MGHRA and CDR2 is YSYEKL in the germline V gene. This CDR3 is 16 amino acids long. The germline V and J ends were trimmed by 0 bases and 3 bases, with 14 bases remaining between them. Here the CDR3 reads CASSQDIRLGKETQYF. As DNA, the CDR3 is TGCGCCAGCAGCCAAGATATAAGACTAGGAAAAGAGACCCAGTACTTC.

CDR3 coding DNA: TGTGCCAGCTCACCATTACAGGGCCGATGGACAGATACGCAGTATTTT. Translation gives CASSPLQGRWTDTQYF. The rearrangement joins TRBV18 to TRBJ2-3; D is perhaps TRBD1 (6 bases). Germline V lookup: CDR1 KGHSH, CDR2 LQKENI. The CDR3 consists of 16 residues. V was clipped by 2 bases and J by 3 bases, with 15 bases between them.

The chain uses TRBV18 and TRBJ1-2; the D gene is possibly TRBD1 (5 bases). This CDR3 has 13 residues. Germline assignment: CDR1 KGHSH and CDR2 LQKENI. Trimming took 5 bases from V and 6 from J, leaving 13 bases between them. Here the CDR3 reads CASSSSGGDGYTF. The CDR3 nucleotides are TGTGCCAGCTCATCCTCCGGGGGGGATGGCTACACCTTC.

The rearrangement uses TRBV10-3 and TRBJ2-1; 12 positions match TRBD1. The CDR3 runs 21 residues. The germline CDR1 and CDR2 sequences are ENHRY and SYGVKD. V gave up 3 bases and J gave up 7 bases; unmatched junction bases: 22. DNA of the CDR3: TGTGCCATCAGTGATATCATACCGGGACAGGGGGCGCGTGAGTCCGGGAATGAGCAGTTCTTC. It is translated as CAISDIIPGQGARESGNEQFF.

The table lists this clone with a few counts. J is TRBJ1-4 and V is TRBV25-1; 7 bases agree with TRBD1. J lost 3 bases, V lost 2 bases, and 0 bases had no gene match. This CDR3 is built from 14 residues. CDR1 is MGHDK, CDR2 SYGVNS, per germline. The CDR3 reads CASSEQGANEKLFF. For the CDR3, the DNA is TGTGCCAGCAGTGAACAGGGGGCTAATGAAAAACTGTTTTTT.

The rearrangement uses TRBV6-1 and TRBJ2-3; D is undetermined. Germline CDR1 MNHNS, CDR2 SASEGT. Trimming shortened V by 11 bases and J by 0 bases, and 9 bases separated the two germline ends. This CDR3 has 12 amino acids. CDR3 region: CAGAKSTDTQYF. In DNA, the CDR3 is TGTGCCGGAGCGAAAAGCACAGATACGCAGTATTTT.